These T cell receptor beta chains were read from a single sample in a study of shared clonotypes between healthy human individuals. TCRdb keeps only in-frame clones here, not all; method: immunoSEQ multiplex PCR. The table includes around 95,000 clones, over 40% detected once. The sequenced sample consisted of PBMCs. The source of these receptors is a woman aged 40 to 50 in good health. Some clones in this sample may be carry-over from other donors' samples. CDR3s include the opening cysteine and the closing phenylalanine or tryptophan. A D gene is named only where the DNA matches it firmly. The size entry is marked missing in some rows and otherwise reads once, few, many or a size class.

TGTGCCAGCAGTTTATCGAGACGGGAGCATGAGCAGTTCTTC | CASSLSRREHEQFF | TRBV27 | NA | TRBJ2-1 | NA
TGCGCCAGCAGCCCGGGCCTTAGCGGCTACGAGCAGTACTTC | CASSPGLSGYEQYF | TRBV5-1 | NA | TRBJ2-7 | NA
TGTGCCAGCCCCACAGGGGTGGTAGGTGGGACCCAGTACTTC | CASPTGVVGGTQYF | TRBV2 | TRBD1 | TRBJ2-5 | few
TGTGCCAGCAGTCCCTACGGGGGGAATCAGCCCCAGCATTTT | CASSPYGGNQPQHF | TRBV6-6 | NA | TRBJ1-5 | NA
TGTGCCTGGAGTAGTCAGGGGTACAATGAGCAGTTCTTC | CAWSSQGYNEQFF | TRBV30 | NA | TRBJ2-1 | once
TGTGCCAGCAGCCAAGAAGGTCAGGGCCGAAATTCACCCCTCCACTTT | CASSQEGQGRNSPLHF | TRBV4-2 | NA | TRBJ1-6 | NA
TGTGCCAGTAGCGGCGGACCCCGCCGTGAAGCTTTCTTT | CASSGGPRREAFF | TRBV19 | NA | TRBJ1-1 | NA
TGTGCCAGCAGCTTAGTGGAACTGAGATACACCGGGGAGCTGTTTTTT | CASSLVELRYTGELFF | TRBV5-4 | NA | TRBJ2-2 | NA
TGTGCCAGCCGGGCGGCTAGCGCCTACGAGCAGTACTTC | CASRAASAYEQYF | TRBV5-4 | NA | TRBJ2-7 | NA
TGTGCCACCAGCGGGGGACAGGGCCACGAGCAGTACTTC | CATSGGQGHEQYF | TRBV15 | TRBD1 | TRBJ2-7 | NA
TGTGCCAGCAGATCGGGACAAGGCAATCAGCCCCAGCATTTT | CASRSGQGNQPQHF | TRBV6-1 | NA | TRBJ1-5 | NA
TGTGCCTGGAGTGTCGTAGGGAGCGAGCAGTACTTC | CAWSVVGSEQYF | TRBV30 | NA | TRBJ2-7 | NA
TGTGCCAGCACGAGACTTGAAAACGAGCAGTACTTC | CASTRLENEQYF | TRBV2 | NA | TRBJ2-7 | NA
TGTGCCAGCAGTTTATGGACTAGCGGGAGCAATGAGCAGTTCTTC | CASSLWTSGSNEQFF | TRBV28 | TRBD2 | TRBJ2-1 | NA
TGTGCCAGCAGCTTACCCGTCCGGGACAGGGGCACCGGGGAGCTGTTTTTT | CASSLPVRDRGTGELFF | TRBV7-3 | TRBD1 | TRBJ2-2 | NA
TGTGCCAGCAGTGGGATCTCAGAACTGGAAAGTCGGGCCAGCGTCCTGACTTTC | CASSGISELESRASVLTF | TRBV25-1 | NA | TRBJ2-6 | NA
TGTGCCAGCAGCTTGACTAGGCTGGGGGAGCAGTACTTC | CASSLTRLGEQYF | TRBV5-8 | NA | TRBJ2-5 | NA
TGTGCCAGCAGCTTGGGGCGGATAAGCACAGATACGCAGTATTTT | CASSLGRISTDTQYF | TRBV5-4 | NA | TRBJ2-3 | NA
TGTGCCAGTAGTAGAATAAAGACTGAAGCTTTCTTT | CASSRIKTEAFF | TRBV19 | NA | TRBJ1-1 | NA
TGTGCCAGCAGTTCCCATTCCGATCGCACAGATACGCAGTATTTT | CASSSHSDRTDTQYF | TRBV6-5 | NA | TRBJ2-3 | NA
TGTGCCAGCAGTGACTCAGCCAATCAGCCCCAGCATTTT | CASSDSANQPQHF | TRBV6-4 | NA | TRBJ1-5 | NA
TGTGCCAGCTCACCTTACCCGGGACAGGGGGGCACTGAAGCTTTCTTT | CASSPYPGQGGTEAFF | TRBV18 | TRBD1 | TRBJ1-1 | NA
TGTGCCAGCAGTTCACTGGGACAGCCCTACGAGCAGTACTTC | CASSSLGQPYEQYF | TRBV27 | TRBD1 | TRBJ2-7 | NA
TGTGCCAGCAGCTTAGGGGTCTGGCGGGAGGACACCTACGAGCAGTACTTC | CASSLGVWREDTYEQYF | TRBV7-3 | TRBD2 | TRBJ2-7 | few
TGTGCCAGCTCCCCGCCACTACTCCCCGAGCAGTACTTC | CASSPPLLPEQYF | TRBV18 | NA | TRBJ2-7 | few
TGCGCCAGCAGCCCCCCTACGGGAGTGCACAATGAGCAGTTCTTC | CASSPPTGVHNEQFF | TRBV5-1 | NA | TRBJ2-1 | few
TGTGCCAGCAGCTTAGAGGCAGGGCCGTATGGCTACACCTTC | CASSLEAGPYGYTF | TRBV7-2 | NA | TRBJ1-2 | few
TGCGCCAGCAGCCATAGAAACACTGAAGCTTTCTTT | CASSHRNTEAFF | TRBV4-3 | NA | TRBJ1-1 | many
TGTGCCAGCAGCCCCGGGCAGGGGGCGGATTCACCCCTCCACTTT | CASSPGQGADSPLHF | TRBV5-5 | TRBD1 | TRBJ1-6 | few
TGTGCCGCACCCAGGACAGGGATCTCCTACGAGCAGTACTTC | CAAPRTGISYEQYF | TRBV30 | TRBD1 | TRBJ2-7 | few
TGTGCCAGCAGCTTGAGGTCAGCGGGAGTAGATACGCAGTATTTT | CASSLRSAGVDTQYF | TRBV7-9 | TRBD2 | TRBJ2-3 | few
TGTGCCAGCAGCCAGGGACTAGCGGGAAGGAACGAGCAGTACTTC | CASSQGLAGRNEQYF | TRBV7-9 | TRBD2 | TRBJ2-7 | NA
TGTGCAAGCAGTGAGGACAGATATCAGCCCCAGCATTTT | CASSEDRYQPQHF | TRBV6-5 | NA | TRBJ1-5 | NA
TGTGCCAGCAGCCAGGGGACTCGGGAAAATCAGCCCCAGCATTTT | CASSQGTRENQPQHF | TRBV4-2 | NA | TRBJ1-5 | many
TGTGCCAGCAGTGAACTACAGGGCCGTACTATTTACAATGAGCAGTTCTTC | CASSELQGRTIYNEQFF | TRBV2 | NA | TRBJ2-1 | NA
TGTGCCAGCAGTTTCCCGGCCAGGGGGGTCGAGCAGTACTTC | CASSFPARGVEQYF | TRBV28 | NA | TRBJ2-7 | many
TGTGCCAGACGCCCGGGGGGCGCTGGGGCCAACGTCCTGACTTTC | CARRPGGAGANVLTF | TRBV28 | NA | TRBJ2-6 | many
TGTGCAAGGCCCGGGAAGAGCTCCTACGAGCAGTACTTC | CARPGKSSYEQYF | TRBV7-9 | NA | TRBJ2-7 | NA
TGTGCCATCAGTGAGTCGAGGGGAGACAACACTGAAGCTTTCTTT | CAISESRGDNTEAFF | TRBV10-3 | NA | TRBJ1-1 | many
TGTGCCAGCAGTTATACTAGCGGGAGTGACGAGCAGTACTTC | CASSYTSGSDEQYF | TRBV28 | TRBD2 | TRBJ2-7 | NA